Detailed here is one T cell receptor beta chain. The CDR3 totals 18 residues. The V gene end was trimmed by 5 bases and the J gene end by 1 base; junction bases not matched to a gene: 11. CDR1 and CDR2 (germline): SGHVS, FNYEAQ. These data originate in a study of molecular identifiers for immune sequencing clone quantification. TCRdb reprocessed the PCR reads with MiXCR, giving one entry per CDR3 protein. Of some 96,000 distinct CDR3 sequences in the sample, roughly a quarter were seen once. This TCR was recovered from a human donor in good health. Some libraries in this study had Jurkat cell RNA spiked in. The chain links TRBV7-6 to TRBJ2-2; 9 positions match TRBD1. The sequenced material came from naive CD8+ T cells from blood, with Jurkat cell RNA spiked in. Subset reported: FACS-sorted CD8+CD4-CCR7+CD45RA+ naive T cells. The CDR3 DNA is TGTGCCAGCAGCCCTCTCTTAACAGGGGGCAGGAACACCGGGGAGCTGTTTTTT. It yields the protein CASSPLLTGGRNTGELFF.